Following are 2 T cell receptor beta chains from one sample sequenced in a study of cytomegalovirus exposure and HLA in healthy donors. With 60 Vbeta and 13 Jbeta primers, the PCR was carried out. Using immunoSEQ multiplex PCR, the repertoire was profiled, and TCRdb retains in-frame clones only, with some absent. There are some 100,000 clones in the sample; approximately 80% occur only once, and 4.9% lies in the top ten. The sequenced sample was PBMCs. These receptors were obtained from a man aged 45-65 years in good health and CMV-seropositive.

The gene calls are TRBV27 and TRBJ2-1, with D possibly being TRBD1 (6 bases). Trimming left V 5 bases short and J 6 bases short, with 17 bases between. The CDR3 runs to 15 residues. Germline values: CDR1 MNHEY, CDR2 SMNVEV (reference sequence). CDR3 residues: CASSPGTLQGNEQFF. The DNA for the CDR3 is TGTGCCAGCAGTCCCGGGACACTCCAGGGCAATGAGCAGTTCTTC.

This chain uses TRBV5-1 with TRBJ1-5; a weak D match, TRBD1 (5 bases). Germline-derived CDR1 and CDR2 are SGHRS and YFSETQ. The CDR3 totals 13 residues. V was clipped by 0 bases and J by 4 bases, with 5 bases between them. CDR3 coding DNA: TGCGCCAGCAGCTTGGGACAGAATCAGCCCCAGCATTTT. It encodes CASSLGQNQPQHF.